One T cell receptor (beta chain) is described in this entry. This specimen belongs to a study of blood T cell repertoires in COVID-19. Study as a whole: COVID-19 samples collected from the United States, Italy and Spain covered acute and convalescent phases. The analysed material was cDNA or gDNA that came from T cells, B-cell-depleted T cells, or PBMCs.

Original processing methods: Reference gene primer amplification in the assay estimated nucleated cell counts. Repertoires were generated with immunoSEQ multiplex PCR, while TCRdb's copy carries only in-frame clones and drops some. That table is the source of V, J and clone size, and D and trimming were worked out from the DNA. The data show under 250,000 clones, around 90% seen once. This CDR3 is built from 13 residues. Trimming took off 1 base at V and 9 bases at J, with 11 bases between the two ends. The germline gives CDR1 LGHDT, CDR2 YNNKEL (reference sequence). This chain uses TRBV3-1 (or the pseudogene TRBV3-2) with TRBJ2-3; D is perhaps TRBD2 (7 bases). The sequenced material came from peripheral blood. This receptor was obtained from an elderly man with acute or convalescent COVID-19. The CDR3 region has the DNA TGTGCCAGCAGCCAAGCCAGGGGAGGGACGCAGTATTTT. The encoded protein is CASSQARGGTQYF.